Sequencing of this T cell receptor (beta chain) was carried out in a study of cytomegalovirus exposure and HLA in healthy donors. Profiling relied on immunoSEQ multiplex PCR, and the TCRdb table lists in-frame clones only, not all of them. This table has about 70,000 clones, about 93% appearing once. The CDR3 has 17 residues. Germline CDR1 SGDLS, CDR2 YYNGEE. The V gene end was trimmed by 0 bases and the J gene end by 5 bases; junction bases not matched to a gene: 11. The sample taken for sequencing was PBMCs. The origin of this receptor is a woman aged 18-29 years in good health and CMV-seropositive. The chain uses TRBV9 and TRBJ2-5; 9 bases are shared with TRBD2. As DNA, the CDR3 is TGTGCCAGCAGCGTAGGACTCGCGGCGGGAGGGCAGGAGACCCAGTACTTC. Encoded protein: CASSVGLAAGGQETQYF.